At least ten counts were recorded for the clone carrying this TCR beta chain. The antigen is not known. Individual cDNA molecules were tagged with unique molecular identifiers, the study reported. From the 5' RACE reads, TCRdb called clonotypes with MiXCR, one entry per CDR3 protein. The sample lists about 46,000 distinct CDR3 sequences; approximately 5.9% were seen once. The CDR3 has 18 amino acids. Trimming removed 5 bases from V and 3 bases from J; junction bases left unmatched: 9. These data come from a study of early T cells in non-severe SARS-CoV-2 infection. General observations from the study: Private and CD4 specificities were missed by VDJdb matching, which favored anti-spike CD8 responses.

Specimen: whole blood, collected at baseline. This receptor was identified in an adult who was a healthcare worker with PCR-confirmed SARS-CoV-2 infection or an uninfected control (not recorded which). J is TRBJ2-1 and V is TRBV12-3 or TRBV12-4; 14 bases map to TRBD2. Written as DNA, the CDR3 is TGTGCCAGCAGTCCCGGGACTAGCGGGAGAGGAGGCTACAATGAGCAGTTCTTC. It codes for CASSPGTSGRGGYNEQFF.